This passage covers 32 T cell receptor beta chains from one sample sequenced in a study of T cell repertoires in ileal Crohn's disease. The table came from immunoSEQ multiplex PCR; TCRdb's copy has only in-frame clones and leaves some out. In the table there are 6,000 or so clones, 88% of which are singletons. Lamina propria lymphocytes from surgical specimens were isolated on a density gradient before sorting. What was sequenced was CD4+ T cells from ileum. The receptors stem from an adult with Crohn's disease. Some clones in this sample may be carry-over from other donors' samples.

The CDR3 DNA reads TGTGCCAGTAGTATCCCTAGCGGGATAGCCGGGGAGCTGTTTTTT. This encodes CASSIPSGIAGELFF. J is TRBJ2-2 and V is TRBV19; TRBD2 matches 9 bases. With 3 bases clipped from V and 6 bases from J, the junction kept 5 bases outside the gene matches. CDR1 is LNHDA, CDR2 SQIVND, per germline (reference sequence). This CDR3 is built from 15 residues.

This chain connects TRBV19 to TRBJ2-7, with 10 bases that match TRBD1. Germline V gene data show CDR1 as LNHDA and CDR2 as SQIVND (reference sequence). V gave up 4 bases and J gave up 8 bases; unmatched junction bases: 5. The CDR3 contains 13 residues. The CDR3 DNA sequence: TGTGCCAGTAGTAGCGGGACAGGGGCCCAGCAGTACTTC. It encodes CASSSGTGAQQYF.

The J gene is TRBJ1-2, the V gene TRBV7-9; perhaps TRBD1 as D (6 bases). The CDR3 spans 15 residues. Trimming shortened V by 1 base and J by 2 bases, and 11 bases separated the two germline ends. Looked up from germline, CDR1 is SEHNR and CDR2 is FQNEAQ (reference sequence). CDR3 DNA: TGTGCCAGCAGCTTAGACGCGGGGGCAAACTATGGCTACACCTTC. Translating it yields CASSLDAGANYGYTF. Using reference TRBV7-9 and TRBJ1-2 for the parts outside the CDR3, the full variable domain is DTGVSQNPRHKITKRGQNVTFRCDPISEHNRLYWYRQTLGQGPEFLTYFQNEAQLEKSRLLSDRFSAERPKGSFSTLEIQRTEQGDSAMYLCASSLDAGANYGYTFGSGTRLTVV.

The genes are TRBV15 and TRBJ1-4; 7 nucleotides align to TRBD1. This CDR3 has 15 residues. V lost 1 base to trimming and J lost 8 bases; unmatched junction nucleotides: 7. CDR1 is LNHNV and CDR2 is YYDKDF in the germline V gene (reference sequence). The CDR3 loop reads CATSRGGTVGEKLFF. The DNA of the CDR3 is TGTGCCACCAGCAGAGGGGGGACAGTGGGAGAAAAACTGTTTTTT. The full variable domain, its missing parts supplied by reference TRBV15 and TRBJ1-4, is DAMVIQNPRYQVTQFGKPVTLSCSQTLNHNVMYWYQQKSSQAPKLLFHYYDKDFNNEADTPDNFQSRRPNTSFCFLDIRSPGLGDTAMYLCATSRGGTVGEKLFFGSGTQLSVL.

The chain recombines TRBV5-1 with TRBJ2-3; 8 bases match TRBD2. CDR3 length: 17 amino acids. V lost 0 bases and J lost 4; bases outside the gene matches: 10. The germline V gene has CDR1 SGHRS and CDR2 YFSETQ. In DNA form, the CDR3 reads TGCGCCAGCAGCTTGGCACCGGGAGGGCCCTCTGCAGATACGCAGTATTTT. Its protein is CASSLAPGGPSADTQYF.

This clone appeared a single time. The chain couples TRBV7-9 to TRBJ2-7; tentatively, D is TRBD2 (5 bases). The V gene's germline CDR1 is SEHNR and CDR2 FQNEAQ (reference sequence). This CDR3 comprises 13 residues. V was trimmed by 1 base and J by 11 bases, leaving 15 bases between them. The CDR3 protein is CASSLVDGNGKYF. The CDR3, as DNA: TGTGCCAGCAGCTTAGTGGATGGGAACGGGAAGTACTTC.

There are a few counts of this clone. The genes are TRBV28 and TRBJ1-5, with D maybe TRBD1 (5 bases). The CDR3 loop spans 15 amino acids. The germline V gene encodes CDR1 MDHEN and CDR2 SYDVKM. V gave up 5 bases and J gave up 3 bases, with 14 bases separating them. The CDR3 reads CASSLPRGDNQPQHF. The CDR3 DNA reads TGTGCCAGCAGTCTCCCGCGGGGGGACAATCAGCCCCAGCATTTT.

This clone was seen a few times. Other DNA sequences in this sample translate to the same CDR3. This chain joins TRBV5-1 and TRBJ1-1; D remains ambiguous. Germline V gene sequence: CDR1 SGHRS, CDR2 YFSETQ. The V gene lost 0 bases and the J gene lost 2 bases, with 8 bases spanning the gap. The CDR3 sequence is 14 residues long. CDR3 DNA sequence: TGCGCCAGCAGCTTGGCCGGTCAAAACACTGAAGCTTTCTTT. This gives the protein CASSLAGQNTEAFF. The full variable domain, in which reference TRBV5-1 and TRBJ1-1 provide the parts outside the CDR3, is KAGVTQTPRYLIKTRGQQVTLSCSPISGHRSVSWYQQTPGQGLQFLFEYFSETQRNKGNFPGRFSGRQFSNSRSEMNVSTLELGDSALYLCASSLAGQNTEAFFGQGTRLTVV.

This rearrangement joins TRBV21-1 to TRBJ2-7; the D segment call TRBD1 is taken from the table without a DNA check. TRBV21-1 is a pseudogene segment. The CDR3 has 15 amino acids. The CDR3 DNA follows: TGTGCCAGCAGCAAAACTGGCGACAGTTCCTACGAGCAGTACTTC. Its protein is CASSKTGDSSYEQYF.

In regard to this clone: The same CDR3 can be traced to other DNA sequences in this sample. V and J are TRBV11-2 and TRBJ2-5; 7 positions agree with TRBD1. Germline values: CDR1 SGHAT, CDR2 FQNNGV. Unmatched junction bases numbered 4, after V lost 5 bases and J lost 1 base. This CDR3 is built from 14 residues. The CDR3 reads CASSRQGGQETQYF. The CDR3 bases are TGTGCCAGCAGCAGACAGGGTGGCCAAGAGACCCAGTACTTC.

The chain has TRBV19 and TRBJ2-1, with TRBD2 matching 8 bases. Germline values: CDR1 LNHDA, CDR2 SQIVND (reference sequence). The CDR3 loop spans 18 amino acids. V trimming: 3 bases; J trimming: 1 base; junction bases outside the gene matches: 11. The CDR3 loop reads CASSIERESGRSYNEQFF. The CDR3 nucleotides read TGTGCCAGTAGTATCGAGCGGGAGAGTGGTAGGTCCTACAATGAGCAGTTCTTC.

The rearrangement uses TRBV7-3 and TRBJ2-3, with 12 nucleotides matching TRBD2. V trimming: 1 base; J trimming: 0 bases; junction bases outside the gene matches: 8. CDR3 length: 19 residues. The germline gives CDR1 SGHTA, CDR2 FQGTGA. The CDR3, as DNA: TGTGCCAGCAGCTTAATTGCTAGCGGGAGGGGGTTTAGCACAGATACGCAGTATTTT. Translating gives CASSLIASGRGFSTDTQYF. The entire variable domain, with the rest obtained from reference TRBV7-3 and TRBJ2-3, is as follows: GAGVSQTPSNKVTEKGKYVELRCDPISGHTALYWYRQSLGQGPEFLIYFQGTGAADDSGLPNDRFFAVRPEGSVSTLKIQRTERGDSAVYLCASSLIASGRGFSTDTQYFGPGTRLTVL.

V gene TRBV2 combines with J gene TRBJ2-2; tentatively, D is TRBD2 (6 bases). V lost 6 bases to trimming and J lost 5 bases, with 7 bases between them. The CDR3 has 12 residues. In germline, CDR1 is SNHLY, CDR2 FYNNEI. The CDR3: CASSRETGELFF. The DNA for the CDR3 is TGTGCCAGCAGCCGGGAGACCGGGGAGCTGTTTTTT.

The V gene is TRBV2, the J gene TRBJ1-6, with D possibly being TRBD1 (5 bases). V lost 1 base to trimming and J lost 9 bases, with 10 bases between them. Germline V gene sequence: CDR1 SNHLY, CDR2 FYNNEI. The CDR3 totals 14 residues. CDR3 in amino acids: CASSEGTWGSPLHF. The CDR3 DNA follows: TGTGCCAGCAGTGAAGGGACATGGGGTTCACCCCTCCACTTT.

J is TRBJ1-2 and V is TRBV29-1; 7 bases are shared with TRBD1. V lost 4 bases and J lost 7; bases outside the gene matches: 6. Germline V lookup: CDR1 SQVTM, CDR2 ANQGSEA. The CDR3 totals 12 residues. This CDR3 is CSVGTGQTGYTF. In DNA, the CDR3 is TGCAGCGTTGGGACAGGTCAAACTGGCTACACCTTC.

V and J are TRBV7-3 and TRBJ1-1; D perhaps matches TRBD1 (5 bases). This CDR3 comprises 13 residues. Trimming removed 7 bases from V and 1 base from J, with 10 bases in between. The germline gives CDR1 SGHTA, CDR2 FQGTGA. The CDR3 sequence is CASKKDRNTEAFF. The CDR3, as DNA: TGTGCCAGCAAGAAAGACAGGAACACTGAAGCTTTCTTT.

This chain joins TRBV28 and TRBJ1-2; 9 bases agree with TRBD1. The CDR3 is made up of 15 amino acids. Trimming cost V 5 bases and J 4 bases; bases outside gene matches: 8. Germline loops: CDR1 MDHEN, CDR2 SYDVKM. DNA for the CDR3: TGTGCCAGCAGTCCCCCGGGACAGGGAAGCTATGGCTACACCTTC. This codes for CASSPPGQGSYGYTF.

The chain combines TRBV6-1 with TRBJ2-4, with D maybe TRBD1 (6 bases). The CDR3 is 15 amino acids. Trimming shortened V by 5 bases and J by 0 bases, and 11 bases separated the two germline ends. Germline V CDR1 and CDR2: MNHNS, SASEGT. CDR3 region: CASSPTGGAKNIQYF. The CDR3 DNA follows: TGTGCCAGCAGTCCGACAGGAGGAGCCAAAAACATTCAGTACTTC.

The chain employs TRBV10-3 and TRBJ2-1; possibly TRBD2 for D (6 bases). The V and J ends lost 4 bases and 4 bases respectively, with 11 bases between them. The CDR3 runs 14 residues. Germline CDR1 reads ENHRY; CDR2 reads SYGVKD. CDR3 in amino acids: CAISVGTPYNEQFF. The CDR3 DNA is TGTGCCATCAGTGTCGGGACTCCATACAATGAGCAGTTCTTC.

The J gene is TRBJ2-7, the V gene TRBV7-2; 9 nucleotides agree with TRBD2. This CDR3 is 14 amino acids long. J lost 7 bases, V lost 3 bases, and 7 bases had no gene match. CDR1 is SGHTA, CDR2 FQGNSA, per germline. CDR3 sequence: CASSFAGGPGEQYF. The CDR3 DNA reads TGTGCCAGCAGCTTCGCGGGAGGGCCTGGTGAGCAGTACTTC.

V usage is TRBV2 and J usage is TRBJ1-2; 8 positions agree with TRBD1. The CDR3 extends over 13 amino acids. J was trimmed by 2 bases and V by 8 bases; bases with no gene match: 4. Germline-derived CDR1 and CDR2 are SNHLY and FYNNEI. CDR3: CASGGQVNYGYTF. Written as DNA, the CDR3 is TGTGCCAGCGGGGGACAGGTAAACTATGGCTACACCTTC. The entire variable domain, with the rest obtained from reference TRBV2 and TRBJ1-2, is as follows: EPEVTQTPSHQVTQMGQEVILRCVPISNHLYFYWYRQILGQKVEFLVSFYNNEISEKSEIFDDQFSVERPDGSNFTLKIRSTKLEDSAMYFCASGGQVNYGYTFGSGTRLTVV.

This rearrangement joins TRBV19 to TRBJ1-2; tentatively, D is TRBD1 (6 bases). The germline CDR1 and CDR2 sequences are LNHDA and SQIVND (reference sequence). The CDR3 totals 14 residues. Trimming cost V 5 bases and J 4 bases, with 14 bases left between them. The CDR3 region is CASSFPGGGYGYTF. For the CDR3, the DNA is TGTGCCAGTAGTTTCCCGGGGGGCGGCTATGGCTACACCTTC.

The chain links TRBV5-1 to TRBJ2-1, with 7 bases identical to TRBD1. The ends lost 4 bases at V and 3 bases at J; junction bases unmatched: 10. CDR1 is SGHRS, CDR2 YFSETQ, per germline. CDR3 size: 16 residues. CDR3: CASSTTGQTNYNEQFF. In DNA, the CDR3 is TGCGCCAGCAGCACGACGGGACAGACAAACTACAATGAGCAGTTCTTC.

The V and J genes are TRBV7-3 and TRBJ2-1; 7 bases are shared with TRBD1. Germline V CDR1 and CDR2: SGHTA, FQGTGA. Losses at the gene ends were 1 base for V and 10 bases for J; bases not matched to a gene: 1. The CDR3 consists of 12 residues. The CDR3: CASSLMDREQFF. CDR3 nucleotides: TGTGCCAGCAGCTTAATGGACAGGGAGCAGTTCTTC.

This chain joins TRBV29-1 and TRBJ1-1, with 10 bases fitting TRBD1. The trim removed 1 base at V and 6 bases at J, leaving 8 bases unmatched. This CDR3 has 15 residues. CDR1 is SQVTM and CDR2 is ANQGSEA in the germline V gene. CDR3 in DNA: TGCAGCGTTGAAGCCCGGACAGGGGGTTCGGCTGAAGCTTTCTTT. This codes for CSVEARTGGSAEAFF. Full variable domain (remainder filled in from reference TRBV29-1 and TRBJ1-1): SAVISQKPSRDICQRGTSLTIQCQVDSQVTMMFWYRQQPGQSLTLIATANQGSEATYESGFVIDKFPISRPNLTFSTLTVSNMSPEDSSIYLCSVEARTGGSAEAFFGQGTRLTVV.

The rearrangement joins TRBV6-1 to TRBJ2-7, with 8 bases identical to TRBD2. The trim removed 2 bases at V and 6 bases at J, leaving 3 bases unmatched. The CDR3 extends over 13 amino acids. From germline, CDR1 is MNHNS and CDR2 SASEGT. The CDR3 coding sequence is TGTGCCAGCAGTGAATCCGGGAGGGGCGAGCAGTACTTC. This translates into CASSESGRGEQYF.

The J gene is TRBJ1-1, the V gene TRBV5-1; 8 nucleotides agree with TRBD1. This CDR3 region has 17 residues. V lost 4 bases, J lost 0 bases, and 11 bases stayed unmatched. In germline, CDR1 is SGHRS, CDR2 YFSETQ. CDR3 protein: CASSRTGSGPLNTEAFF. CDR3 DNA: TGCGCCAGCAGCCGGACAGGGTCCGGTCCCCTGAACACTGAAGCTTTCTTT. The variable domain in full, completed from reference TRBV5-1 and TRBJ1-1, reads KAGVTQTPRYLIKTRGQQVTLSCSPISGHRSVSWYQQTPGQGLQFLFEYFSETQRNKGNFPGRFSGRQFSNSRSEMNVSTLELGDSALYLCASSRTGSGPLNTEAFFGQGTRLTVV.

V and J are TRBV11-2 and TRBJ2-7; D gene uncertain. Trimming took 3 bases from V and 0 from J, leaving 6 bases between them. This CDR3 has 13 residues. CDR1 and CDR2 (germline): SGHAT, FQNNGV. Here the CDR3 reads CASSLAGSYEQYF. In DNA form, the CDR3 reads TGTGCCAGCAGCTTGGCAGGCTCCTACGAGCAGTACTTC.

This clone was seen a handful of times. The chain uses TRBV5-1 and TRBJ1-2; D perhaps matches TRBD1 (5 bases). The CDR3 has 16 amino acids. V shed 0 bases and J shed 6 bases, with 18 bases lying between them. Germline CDR1 is SGHRS and CDR2 is YFSETQ. The CDR3 region is CASSLDWQDITNGYTF. As DNA, the CDR3 is TGCGCCAGCAGCTTGGATTGGCAGGACATAACTAATGGCTACACCTTC.

The genes are TRBV29-1 and TRBJ2-1, with 7 bases aligning to TRBD2. The CDR3 is 13 residues long. Trimming removed 7 bases from V and 7 bases from J; junction bases left unmatched: 10. CDR1 is SQVTM and CDR2 is ANQGSEA in the germline V gene. CDR3 sequence: CSAEGWGGNEQFF. The CDR3 DNA reads TGCAGCGCCGAAGGGTGGGGGGGGAATGAGCAGTTCTTC.

The chain has TRBV29-1 and TRBJ1-1; TRBD1 aligns across 9 bases. The trim removed 7 bases at V and 6 bases at J, leaving 15 bases unmatched. Looked up from germline, CDR1 is SQVTM and CDR2 is ANQGSEA. CDR3 length: 15 amino acids. The CDR3 sequence: CSAITTDRGVAEAFF. In DNA, the CDR3 is TGCAGCGCTATAACGACGGACAGGGGAGTGGCTGAAGCTTTCTTT.

The chain uses TRBV11-2 and TRBJ2-7; 7 nucleotides agree with TRBD1. CDR3 size: 16 residues. V was clipped by 5 bases and J by 4 bases; unmatched bases: 14. Germline CDR1 is SGHAT and CDR2 is FQNNGV. The CDR3 coding sequence is TGTGCCAGCAGCCCATTGACAGGGCTAGGGGTTTACGAGCAGTACTTC. Amino acid sequence: CASSPLTGLGVYEQYF.